Each of the 2 T cell receptor beta chains below was sequenced from the same sample in a study of CD8+ T cells in alopecia areata listed by TCRdb under 2018. The sample's time point label is to be understood as: baseline before oral tofacitinib. Library prep was done by the immunoSEQ multiplex PCR assay. RNA was extracted from all samples and reverse transcribed into cDNA as template for TCR sequencing. TCRdb stores this immuneACCESS table with in-frame sequences only. Part of the clones is absent; in the studies checked, under half of the shortfall reflects unresolved V genes, and no reason is known for the rest. A total of some 51,000 clones appear in this sample, 96% of them only once. Roughly 24% of the sample rests with the top ten. The sequences come from CD8+ T cells sorted from blood, collected at week 0. The receptor source for this set is a human donor with alopecia areata.

The chain recombines TRBV29-1 with TRBJ2-1, with D unclear. In germline, CDR1 is SQVTM, CDR2 ANQGSEA. The CDR3 consists of 11 residues. Trimming cost V 4 bases and J 5 bases, with 6 bases left between them. The CDR3 nucleotides read TGCAGCGTTGTACAGCACAATGAGCAGTTCTTC. Its translation: CSVVQHNEQFF.

This chain links TRBV4-1 with TRBJ2-5, with 8 bases matching TRBD1. The CDR3 length is 16 residues. The germline CDR1 and CDR2 sequences are MGHRA and YSYEKL. J gave up 5 bases and V 2 bases, and 10 bases lay outside the gene matches. For the CDR3, the DNA is TGCGCCAGCAGCCAAAGTCCTCGACAGGGGTTGGAGACCCAGTACTTC. Translation: CASSQSPRQGLETQYF.